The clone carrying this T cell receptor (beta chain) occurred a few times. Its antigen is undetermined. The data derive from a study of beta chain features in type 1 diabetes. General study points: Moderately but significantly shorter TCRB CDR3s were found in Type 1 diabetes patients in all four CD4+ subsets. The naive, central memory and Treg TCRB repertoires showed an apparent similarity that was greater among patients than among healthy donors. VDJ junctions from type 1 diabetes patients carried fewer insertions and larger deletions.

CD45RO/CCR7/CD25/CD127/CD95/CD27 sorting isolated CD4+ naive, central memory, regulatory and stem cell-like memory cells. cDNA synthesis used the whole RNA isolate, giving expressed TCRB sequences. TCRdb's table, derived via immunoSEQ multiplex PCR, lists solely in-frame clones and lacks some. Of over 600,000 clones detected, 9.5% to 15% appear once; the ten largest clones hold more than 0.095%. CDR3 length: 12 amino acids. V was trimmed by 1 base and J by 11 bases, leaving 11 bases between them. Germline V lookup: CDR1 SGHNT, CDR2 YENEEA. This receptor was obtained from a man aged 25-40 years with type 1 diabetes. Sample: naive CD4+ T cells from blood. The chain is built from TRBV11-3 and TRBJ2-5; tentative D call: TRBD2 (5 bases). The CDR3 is CASSLVGARQYF. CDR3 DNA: TGTGCCAGCAGCTTAGTGGGAGCCAGGCAGTACTTC. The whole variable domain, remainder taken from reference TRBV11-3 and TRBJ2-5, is EAGVVQSPRYKIIEKKQPVAFWCNPISGHNTLYWYLQNLGQGPELLIRYENEEAVDDSQLPKDRFSAERLKGVDSTLKIQPAELGDSAVYLCASSLVGARQYFGPGTRLLVL.